These 14 T cell receptor beta chains were sequenced from one sample in a study of metastatic and nonmetastatic thyroid tumors. None of the patients had undergone any treatment ahead of thyroid surgery. With MiXCR, TCRdb called clones anew from the PCR reads. This sample has about 32,000 clones, with around a third found just once. Sample: tumor tissue. The receptor set was obtained from a female donor with papillary thyroid cancer or a benign thyroid nodule (not recorded which). Some clones in this sample may be carry-over from other donors' samples.

The chain joins TRBV3-1 to TRBJ1-2; D gene uncertain. The CDR3 is made up of 15 amino acids. CDR1 and CDR2 (germline): LGHDT, YNNKEL (reference sequence). Trimming cost V 2 bases and J 4 bases, with 14 bases left between them. CDR3 DNA: TGTGCCAGCAGCCAATTTTCAGAGGAAGCCTATGGCTACACCTTC. This encodes CASSQFSEEAYGYTF. The whole variable domain, filled in from reference TRBV3-1 and TRBJ1-2, reads DTAVSQTPKYLVTQMGNDKSIKCEQNLGHDTMYWYKQDSKKFLKIMFSYNNKELIINETVPNRFSPKSPDKAHLNLHINSLELGDSAVYFCASSQFSEEAYGYTFGSGTRLTVV.

The V and J genes are TRBV12-3 or TRBV12-4 and TRBJ1-1; the D is unclear. The CDR3 has 13 amino acids. Trimming took off 6 bases at V and 1 base at J, with 9 bases between the two ends. CDR3 coding DNA: TGTGCCAGCAGCCCGGGGTCGAACACTGAAGCTTTCTTT. Translating gives CASSPGSNTEAFF.

Turning to this clone: At one of its ends the junction is not consistent with the germline gene, which may arise from a read error. The chain couples TRBV27 to TRBJ2-4; perhaps D is TRBD1 or TRBD2 (6 bases each). CDR3 length: 13 residues. Germline values: CDR1 MNHEY, CDR2 SMNVEV (reference sequence). The CDR3 region is CASSEGGGNIRYF. In DNA, the CDR3 is TGTGCCAGCAGTGAGGGGGGCGGGAACATTCGGTACTTC.

The genes are TRBV6-1 and TRBJ2-3; no definite D call. Trimming removed 11 bases from V and 6 bases from J, with 12 bases in between. Germline lookup yields CDR1 MNHNS and CDR2 SASEGT. The CDR3 has 11 amino acids. The CDR3 loop is CAGATGDTQYF. CDR3 in DNA: TGTGCCGGCGCGACTGGGGATACGCAGTATTTT.

The chain joins TRBV4-2 to TRBJ2-7; the D gene is possibly TRBD2 (6 bases). The CDR3 has 15 amino acids. V shed 4 bases and J shed 2 bases, with 15 bases lying between them. Germline CDR1 reads LGHNA; CDR2 reads YNFKEQ. The CDR3 sequence: CASSPVGSGAYEQYF. DNA for the CDR3: TGTGCCAGCAGCCCGGTCGGGTCGGGGGCCTACGAGCAGTACTTC.

The chain is built from TRBV3-1 and TRBJ2-7; TRBD2 agrees at 14 bases. The CDR3 runs 19 residues. With 1 base clipped from V and 0 bases from J, the junction kept 8 bases outside the gene matches. Per the germline V gene, CDR1 is LGHDT and CDR2 is YNNKEL (reference sequence). The CDR3 nucleotides read TGTGCCAGCAGCCAAGTCCCTCCGGGACTAGCGGGGGACTCCTACGAGCAGTACTTC. Residues: CASSQVPPGLAGDSYEQYF.

This rearrangement joins TRBV20-1 to TRBJ2-7; D ambiguous. V was shortened by 0 bases and J by 2 bases, with 14 bases between the two germline ends. The CDR3 covers 15 residues. From germline, CDR1 is DFQATT and CDR2 SNEGSKA (reference sequence). The CDR3 is CSARDLKGRTYEQYF. The CDR3 nucleotides are TGCAGTGCTAGAGATTTGAAAGGTAGAACCTACGAGCAGTACTTC.

Notes on this clone: A much larger clonotype is one base distant, so this may be a read error. Other DNA sequences of this sample code for an identical CDR3. This chain links TRBV27 with TRBJ1-4; 8 bases line up with TRBD1. Germline V gene lookup returns CDR1 MNHEY and CDR2 SMNVEV (reference sequence). The CDR3 extends over 17 amino acids. CDR3 nucleotide sequence: TGCGCCAGCAGTTTATCGGGCAGGGGGCTATCTAATGAAAAACTGTTTTTT. Translation: CASSLSGRGLSNEKLFF. The variable domain in full, with the rest retrieved from reference TRBV27 and TRBJ1-4, is EAQVTQNPRYLITVTGKKLTVTCSQNMNHEYMSWYRQDPGLGLRQIYYSMNVEVTDKGDVPEGYKVSRKEKRNFPLILESPSPNQTSLYFCASSLSGRGLSNEKLFFGSGTQLSVL.

The sample holds a few counts of this clone. The gene calls are TRBV24-1 and TRBJ2-3, with D tentatively TRBD2 (6 bases). Germline V gene sequence: CDR1 KGHDR, CDR2 SFDVKD. This CDR3 spans 14 amino acids. V lost 12 bases, J lost 4 bases, and 19 bases lay in between. The CDR3 nucleotides are TGTGCCGCGGGGAGCGGGTCTTGGTCAGATACGCAGTATTTT. Amino acids: CAAGSGSWSDTQYF.

The chain carries TRBV4-3 and TRBJ2-2; 8 bases are a match to TRBD1. The V and J ends lost 4 bases and 6 bases, in that order; junction bases with no gene match: 10. CDR3 length equals 16 residues. CDR1 and CDR2 (germline): LGHNA, YSLEER. DNA for the CDR3: TGCGCCAGCAGCCGTTGGACGCAGGGGGCGGCCGGGGAGCTGTTTTTT. Encoded protein: CASSRWTQGAAGELFF.

This rearrangement joins TRBV20-1 to TRBJ2-1, with 10 bases that match TRBD1. This CDR3 is built from 18 residues. J gave up 0 bases and V 3 bases, and 11 bases lay outside the gene matches. Germline V gene data show CDR1 as DFQATT and CDR2 as SNEGSKA (reference sequence). CDR3 sequence reads: CSASRIPGQGLSYNEQFF. CDR3 in DNA: TGCAGTGCTAGCCGAATACCGGGACAGGGGCTCTCCTACAATGAGCAGTTCTTC.

V gene TRBV7-9 combines with J gene TRBJ1-4; a weak D match, TRBD1 (5 bases). This CDR3 has 15 amino acids. V dropped 5 bases and J dropped 4 bases, with 14 bases sitting between them. Germline-derived CDR1 and CDR2 are SEHNR and FQNEAQ (reference sequence). The CDR3 nucleotides are TGTGCCAGCAGCCCCCCCGGGGGGATTAATGAAAAACTGTTTTTT. As protein: CASSPPGGINEKLFF.

This clone was counted a few times. The chain recombines TRBV20-1 with TRBJ2-3; 10 nucleotides match TRBD1. The CDR3 runs to 16 residues. CDR1 is DFQATT and CDR2 is SNEGSKA in the germline V gene (reference sequence). V shed 5 bases and J 6 bases; nucleotides not matched to a gene: 14. The CDR3 region has the DNA TGCAGTGCTGGCAAATACTGGGACAGGGGCCCCGATACGCAGTATTTT. Protein product: CSAGKYWDRGPDTQYF.

The chain couples TRBV5-4 to TRBJ2-3; 10 nucleotides agree with TRBD2. Germline lookup yields CDR1 SGHNT and CDR2 YYREEE (reference sequence). CDR3 length: 14 residues. V lost 2 bases and J lost 6; bases outside the gene matches: 3. CDR3 nucleotide sequence: TGTGCCAGCAGCTTAGCGGGAGGGCAGGATACGCAGTATTTT. Amino acid sequence: CASSLAGGQDTQYF.